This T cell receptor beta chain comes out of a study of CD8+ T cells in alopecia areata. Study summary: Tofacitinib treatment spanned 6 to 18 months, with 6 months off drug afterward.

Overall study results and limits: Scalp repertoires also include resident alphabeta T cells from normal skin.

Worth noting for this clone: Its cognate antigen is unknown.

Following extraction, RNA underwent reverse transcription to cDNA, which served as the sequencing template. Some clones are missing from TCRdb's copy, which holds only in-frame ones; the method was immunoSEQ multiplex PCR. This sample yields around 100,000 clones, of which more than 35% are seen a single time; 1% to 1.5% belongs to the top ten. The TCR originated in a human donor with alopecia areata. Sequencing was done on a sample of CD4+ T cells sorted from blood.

This CDR3 reads CASSLKTDGPYNEQFF. CDR3 nucleotides: TGCGCCAGCAGCTTAAAAACAGATGGCCCCTACAATGAGCAGTTCTTC. The genes are TRBV5-1 and TRBJ2-1; the D is unclear. The CDR3 extends over 16 amino acids. V lost 2 bases to trimming and J lost 2 bases, with 14 bases between them. Per the germline V gene, CDR1 is SGHRS and CDR2 is YFSETQ.